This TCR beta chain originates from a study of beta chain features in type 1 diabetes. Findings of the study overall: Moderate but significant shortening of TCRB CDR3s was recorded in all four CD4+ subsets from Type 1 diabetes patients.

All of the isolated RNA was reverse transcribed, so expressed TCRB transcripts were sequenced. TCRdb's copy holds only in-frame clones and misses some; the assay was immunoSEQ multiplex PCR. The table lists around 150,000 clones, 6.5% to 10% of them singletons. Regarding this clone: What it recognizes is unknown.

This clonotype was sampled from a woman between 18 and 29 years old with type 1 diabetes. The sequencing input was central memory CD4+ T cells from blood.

CDR3 protein: CASTKQGSYEQYF. For the CDR3, the DNA is TGTGCCAGCACAAAACAGGGCTCCTACGAGCAGTACTTC. This chain joins TRBV6-5 and TRBJ2-7; TRBD1 might be the D (6 bases). This CDR3 comprises 13 residues. Germline V gives CDR1 MNHEY, CDR2 SVGAGI. V was cut by 7 bases and J by 0 bases, with 10 bases left in between.